Sequencing of this TCR beta chain was carried out in a study of blood T cell repertoires in COVID-19. CDR1 SNHLY and CDR2 FYNNEI come from the germline V gene. V was pared by 5 bases and J by 6 bases, with 11 bases between. The CDR3 is 12 residues long. The data were produced by immunoSEQ multiplex PCR, yet TCRdb's version contains in-frame clones alone and is incomplete. The repertoire holds some 280,000 clones, around nine tenths seen once, with 0.94% in the top ten. The TCR originated in a woman in her 40s who had recovered from COVID-19. Sequencing used peripheral blood. V and J are TRBV2 and TRBJ2-7, with D possibly TRBD2 on 5 matching bases. CDR3 nucleotide sequence: TGTGCCAGCAGTATACTAGTCCTCGAGCAGTACTTC. As protein: CASSILVLEQYF.